What follows are 18 T cell receptor beta chains derived from one specimen sequenced in a study of blood T cell repertoires in COVID-19. TCRdb's copy holds only in-frame clones and misses some; the assay was immunoSEQ multiplex PCR. The table includes approximately 190,000 clones, around 81% detected once. What was sequenced was PBMCs or T cells enriched from blood (not recorded which). These receptors all come from a man aged 35-49 years who had recovered from COVID-19.

This chain joins TRBV29-1 and TRBJ1-3; D is ambiguous. The V end was cut by 3 bases, the J end by 4 bases, with 13 bases between. The CDR3 has 14 amino acids. Germline lookup yields CDR1 SQVTM and CDR2 ANQGSEA. The CDR3 sequence: CSVEAANTGNTIYF. CDR3 DNA sequence: TGCAGCGTTGAGGCGGCCAACACCGGAAACACCATATATTTT. Full variable domain (missing parts from reference TRBV29-1 and TRBJ1-3): SAVISQKPSRDICQRGTSLTIQCQVDSQVTMMFWYRQQPGQSLTLIATANQGSEATYESGFVIDKFPISRPNLTFSTLTVSNMSPEDSSIYLCSVEAANTGNTIYFGEGSWLTVV.

V is TRBV6-5 and J is TRBJ1-6; TRBD1 matches at 9 bases. This CDR3 contains 12 residues. CDR1 is MNHEY and CDR2 is SVGAGI in the germline V gene. The V segment lost 8 bases and the J segment 7 bases; nucleotides outside the gene matches: 0. The CDR3 DNA follows: TGTGCCAGCGGGACAGGGAATTCACCCCTCCACTTT. It specifies CASGTGNSPLHF.

In this sample, this clone turned up once. The chain links TRBV15 to TRBJ1-1; no reliable D call. Germline V gene data show CDR1 as LNHNV and CDR2 as YYDKDF (reference sequence). CDR3 length equals 12 residues. V was trimmed by 1 base and J by 10 bases, leaving 10 bases between them. Written as DNA, the CDR3 is TGTGCCACCAGCAGAGTTTTATCGGGAGCTTTCTTT. Its protein product is CATSRVLSGAFF.

The chain has TRBV2 and TRBJ2-7; D remains unclear. Germline CDR1 is SNHLY and CDR2 is FYNNEI. V gave up 7 bases and J gave up 2 bases, with 9 bases separating them. This CDR3 comprises 12 residues. In nucleotides, the CDR3 is TGTGCCAGCACTACAGCCACCTACGAGCAGTACTTC. Its protein product is CASTTATYEQYF.

CDR3 nucleotide sequence: TGTGCCAGTAGTATCGGGAGGGAGCAGTACTTC. This encodes CASSIGREQYF. The genes are TRBV19 and TRBJ2-7; 7 bases fit TRBD2. This CDR3 is built from 11 residues. V gave up 3 bases and J gave up 7 bases; unmatched junction bases: 0. Germline V gene data show CDR1 as LNHDA and CDR2 as SQIVND (reference sequence).

The gene calls are TRBV4-1 and TRBJ2-5; 11 bases fit TRBD2. V gave up 6 bases and J gave up 4 bases; unmatched junction bases: 10. The CDR3 length is 16 residues. The V gene's germline CDR1 is MGHRA and CDR2 YSYEKL. Here the CDR3 DNA reads TGCGCCAGCAGTCTCGTTATAGCGGGGGGGATAGAGACCCAGTACTTC. Amino acid sequence: CASSLVIAGGIETQYF.

The chain has TRBV6-6 and TRBJ1-5; 7 bases fit TRBD1. The CDR3 is 17 residues long. Germline V gene data show CDR1 as MNHNY and CDR2 as SVGAGI (reference sequence). J gave up 7 bases and V 5 bases, and 17 bases lay outside the gene matches. The CDR3 nucleotides read TGTGCCAGCAGTCCCCGAATCGACAGGGCATCAGGCCAGCCCCAGCATTTT. Its protein is CASSPRIDRASGQPQHF.

This chain connects TRBV7-2 to TRBJ1-1; D is perhaps TRBD1 (6 bases). The V and J ends lost 4 bases and 7 bases respectively, with 16 bases between them. CDR3 length: 14 residues. Germline CDR1 is SGHTA and CDR2 is FQGNSA. The CDR3 sequence: CASSSDSALIEAFF. The CDR3, as DNA: TGTGCCAGCAGCTCGGACAGTGCGCTTATTGAAGCTTTCTTT.

The gene calls are TRBV6-5 and TRBJ1-2; 8 positions agree with TRBD1. Germline CDR1 MNHEY, CDR2 SVGAGI. This CDR3 region has 14 residues. V shed 8 bases and J 4 bases; nucleotides not matched to a gene: 9. The chain's CDR3 is CASGRSGGLYGYTF. The CDR3 DNA sequence: TGTGCCAGCGGGCGGTCAGGGGGCCTCTATGGCTACACCTTC.

This chain links TRBV5-4 with TRBJ2-5, with D perhaps TRBD1 (5 bases). From germline, CDR1 is SGHNT and CDR2 YYREEE (reference sequence). Trimming removed 0 bases from V and 5 bases from J, with 14 bases in between. The CDR3 covers 15 residues. The DNA of the CDR3 is TGTGCCAGCAGCTTGGGGGGCGTGAATATTGAGACCCAGTACTTC. Its protein product is CASSLGGVNIETQYF.

J is TRBJ2-5 and V is TRBV29-1, with 12 bases that match TRBD2. This CDR3 has 14 amino acids. CDR1 SQVTM and CDR2 ANQGSEA come from the germline V gene. Unmatched junction bases numbered 7, after V lost 6 bases and J lost 5 bases. CDR3 nucleotide sequence: TGCAGCGTCTCTAGCGGGGGGGCCAGGGAGACCCAGTACTTC. It codes for CSVSSGGARETQYF.

The chain carries TRBV5-6 and TRBJ2-3; 13 bases match TRBD2. CDR3 size: 17 residues. V was clipped by 4 bases and J by 1 base; unmatched bases: 6. The V gene's germline CDR1 is SGHDT and CDR2 YYEEEE. The CDR3 sequence is CASSLGLAGTGTDTQYF. DNA for the CDR3: TGTGCCAGCAGCCTGGGACTAGCGGGGACGGGCACAGATACGCAGTATTTT.

This chain uses TRBV28 with TRBJ1-5, with D possibly being TRBD1 (5 bases). This CDR3 contains 16 residues. V was shortened by 4 bases and J by 4 bases, with 17 bases between the two germline ends. Germline CDR1 is MDHEN and CDR2 is SYDVKM. CDR3 coding DNA: TGTGCCAGCAGTTCTGTATCAGGGTTTGGGAATCAGCCCCAGCATTTT. Translation: CASSSVSGFGNQPQHF.

The J gene is TRBJ2-2, the V gene TRBV4-1; TRBD1 matches at 9 bases. The CDR3 length is 12 residues. Germline V gene data show CDR1 as MGHRA and CDR2 as YSYEKL. Trimming removed 4 bases from V and 13 bases from J; junction bases left unmatched: 4. The CDR3 DNA sequence: TGCGCCAGCAGCCCCGGACAGGGGTGGCTGTTTTTT. Protein: CASSPGQGWLFF.

The chain joins TRBV28 to TRBJ1-5; 8 bases align to TRBD1. The germline V gene encodes CDR1 MDHEN and CDR2 SYDVKM. The CDR3 consists of 13 residues. V shed 6 bases, J shed 12 bases, and the junction held 10 bases outside the gene matches. In DNA form, the CDR3 reads TGTGCCAGCAGCTTCTCAGGGGGCGGGGTCCAGCATTTT. Amino acid sequence: CASSFSGGGVQHF.

This sequence joins TRBV5-1 and TRBJ1-3; 8 bases line up with TRBD1. Trimming removed 4 bases from V and 2 bases from J; junction bases left unmatched: 5. The length of the CDR3 is 15 residues. Germline V gives CDR1 SGHRS, CDR2 YFSETQ. This CDR3 is CASSPADRAGNTIYF. CDR3 nucleotides: TGCGCCAGCAGCCCGGCGGACAGGGCTGGAAACACCATATATTTT.

The chain links TRBV6-5 to TRBJ2-5, with a weak D call TRBD2 (7 bases). This CDR3 contains 16 residues. Trimming took off 0 bases at V and 5 bases at J, with 16 bases between the two ends. The germline CDR1 and CDR2 sequences are MNHEY and SVGAGI. This CDR3 reads CASSYSMGGGQETQYF. The CDR3 DNA follows: TGTGCCAGCAGTTACTCGATGGGGGGGGGCCAGGAGACCCAGTACTTC.

The chain employs TRBV7-2 and TRBJ2-7; 12 nucleotides align to TRBD1. Looked up from germline, CDR1 is SGHTA and CDR2 is FQGNSA. V shed 5 bases and J 5 bases; nucleotides not matched to a gene: 7. This CDR3 is 15 amino acids long. CDR3 nucleotide sequence: TGTGCCAGCAGCACCCGGGACAGGGGGCGGCACGAGCAGTACTTC. This codes for CASSTRDRGRHEQYF.